What follows are 13 T cell receptor beta chains derived from one specimen sequenced in a study of T cell changes during pregnancy in multiple sclerosis (dated by TCRdb to between 2017 and 2020). Receptor amplification or capture employed the immunoSEQ multiplex PCR assay. This immuneACCESS table, as held by TCRdb, lists in-frame sequences with V and J called but not all clones. Of the missing ones, under half trace to an unresolved V gene in checked studies; the others have no known cause. The sample data list around 70,000 clones, and around 90% of these were observed just once. 2% to 2.5% of the sample lies in the top ten. The input for sequencing was peripheral blood, taken in the second trimester of pregnancy. These receptors were collected from a female donor in good health, enrolled as a control in a pregnancy study.

This sequence joins TRBV28 and TRBJ2-7; D may be TRBD1 (6 bases). The germline V gene has CDR1 MDHEN and CDR2 SYDVKM. Trimming took 4 bases from V and 3 from J, leaving 13 bases between them. The CDR3 has 14 amino acids. The CDR3 DNA follows: TGTGCCAGCAGTTATCTTACAGGGCGCTACGAGCAGTACTTC. It yields the protein CASSYLTGRYEQYF.

The V call is TRBV27, the J call TRBJ2-7, with 8 bases matching TRBD1. The CDR3 consists of 15 residues. The germline gives CDR1 MNHEY, CDR2 SMNVEV (reference sequence). Trimming cost V 4 bases and J 0 bases; bases outside gene matches: 5. Written as DNA, the CDR3 is TGTGCCAGCAGTTCAGACGACAGGGGCTCCTACGAGCAGTACTTC. Protein: CASSSDDRGSYEQYF.

The rearrangement joins TRBV11-2 to TRBJ1-4; 9 positions agree with TRBD1. With V trimmed by 2 bases and J by 7 bases, 5 bases remained unmatched. This CDR3 is built from 15 residues. CDR1 SGHAT and CDR2 FQNNGV come from the germline V gene. CDR3 bases: TGTGCCAGCAGCTTATCCCACAGGGGGCGTGAAAAACTGTTTTTT. As protein: CASSLSHRGREKLFF.

To note about this clone: A junction end diverges from the germline sequence, so it may reflect a read error. This chain connects TRBV7-7 to TRBJ2-1, with TRBD1 as a possible D gene (6 bases). Germline CDR1 reads SSHAT; CDR2 reads FNYEAQ (reference sequence). There are 15 residues in the CDR3. In DNA form, the CDR3 reads TGTGCTAGCAGCTTCGGGGACACCTCCTACAATGAGCAGTTCTTC. It codes for CASSFGDTSYNEQFF. Filled out from reference TRBV7-7 and TRBJ2-1, the complete variable domain reads GAGVSQSPRYKVTKRGQDVTLRCDPISSHATLYWYQQALGQGPEFLTYFNYEAQPDKSGLPSDRFSAERPEGSISTLTIQRTEQRDSAMYRCASSFGDTSYNEQFFGPGTRLTVL.

In this sample, this clone turned up once. The rearrangement joins TRBV9 to TRBJ2-2, with 8 bases fitting TRBD1. V gave up 0 bases and J gave up 2 bases; unmatched junction bases: 6. Germline assignment: CDR1 SGDLS and CDR2 YYNGEE. The CDR3 has 17 residues. The CDR3 nucleotides read TGTGCCAGCAGCGTAGAGACAGGGGCCGTTAACACCGGGGAGCTGTTTTTT. Protein: CASSVETGAVNTGELFF.

The chain has TRBV9 and TRBJ2-5; TRBD2 matches 10 bases. Trimming cost V 2 bases and J 2 bases; bases outside gene matches: 3. Germline values: CDR1 SGDLS, CDR2 YYNGEE. The CDR3 covers 15 residues. CDR3 coding DNA: TGTGCCAGCAGCGTTAGCGGGGGGCCTCAAGAGACCCAGTACTTC. Protein product: CASSVSGGPQETQYF.

The chain links TRBV7-3 to TRBJ2-3, with D uncertain. The germline CDR1 and CDR2 sequences are SGHTA and FQGTGA. Trimming removed 0 bases from V and 1 base from J, with 5 bases in between. The CDR3 loop spans 14 amino acids. The CDR3 here is CASSLTGGTDTQYF. The CDR3 nucleotides read TGTGCCAGCAGCTTAACCGGAGGCACAGATACGCAGTATTTT.

CDR3 bases: TGTGCCAGCAGCCTCCTCCCAGAGGGTAACTATGGCTACACCTTC. Translated, it gives CASSLLPEGNYGYTF. The chain is built from TRBV7-9 and TRBJ1-2; no clear D gene. CDR1 and CDR2 (germline): SEHNR, FQNEAQ (reference sequence). V was trimmed by 5 bases and J by 1 base, leaving 14 bases between them. There are 15 residues in the CDR3.

V gene TRBV7-9 combines with J gene TRBJ1-2, with 7 bases matching TRBD1. This CDR3 contains 14 residues. The V segment lost 10 bases and the J segment 5 bases; nucleotides outside the gene matches: 13. CDR1 and CDR2 from the germline V gene are SEHNR and FQNEAQ (reference sequence). The CDR3 sequence: CATGTEELQYGYTF. CDR3 DNA: TGTGCCACCGGGACAGAAGAGCTTCAATATGGCTACACCTTC.

The chain is built from TRBV2 and TRBJ2-3, with D perhaps matching TRBD2 (6 bases). Trimming pared 8 bases from V and 0 bases from J, leaving 15 bases between. The CDR3 has 15 amino acids. The V gene's germline CDR1 is SNHLY and CDR2 FYNNEI. CDR3 bases: TGTGCCAGCTTGCGGGGTAATCCTAGCACAGATACGCAGTATTTT. Translation gives CASLRGNPSTDTQYF.

The rearrangement joins TRBV6-5 to TRBJ1-5, with TRBD1 identical over 7 bases. V gave up 5 bases and J gave up 6 bases; unmatched junction bases: 4. The germline V gene encodes CDR1 MNHEY and CDR2 SVGAGI. The CDR3 is 13 amino acids. In nucleotides, the CDR3 is TGTGCCAGCAGTCAGACAGGGAGTCAGCCCCAGCATTTT. As protein: CASSQTGSQPQHF.

The chain links TRBV9 to TRBJ2-1; the match to TRBD2 covers 8 bases. CDR1 and CDR2 (germline): SGDLS, YYNGEE. The ends lost 1 base at V and 7 bases at J; junction bases unmatched: 13. CDR3 length: 17 residues. The CDR3 protein is CASSVTRSGGEANEQFF. Written as DNA, the CDR3 is TGTGCCAGCAGCGTAACCCGGAGCGGGGGAGAAGCAAATGAGCAGTTCTTC.

The chain has TRBV7-2 and TRBJ2-5; 7 bases are a match to TRBD1. Germline V lookup: CDR1 SGHTA, CDR2 FQGNSA. V trimming: 5 bases; J trimming: 5 bases; junction bases outside the gene matches: 8. The CDR3 spans 14 residues. The CDR3 sequence: CASSPDRFRETQYF. Here the CDR3 DNA reads TGTGCCAGCAGCCCGGACAGGTTTCGGGAGACCCAGTACTTC.